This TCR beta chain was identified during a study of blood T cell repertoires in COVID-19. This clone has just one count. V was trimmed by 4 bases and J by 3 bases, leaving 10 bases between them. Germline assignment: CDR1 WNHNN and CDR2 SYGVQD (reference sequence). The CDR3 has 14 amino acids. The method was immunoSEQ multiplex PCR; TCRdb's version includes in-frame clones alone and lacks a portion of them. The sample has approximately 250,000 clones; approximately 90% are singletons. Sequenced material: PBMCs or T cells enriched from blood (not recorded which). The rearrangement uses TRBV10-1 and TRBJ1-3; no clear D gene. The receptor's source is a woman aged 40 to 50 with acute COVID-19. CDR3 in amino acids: CASSVPLFGNTIYF. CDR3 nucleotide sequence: TGCGCCAGCAGTGTTCCCCTCTTTGGAAACACCATATATTTT.